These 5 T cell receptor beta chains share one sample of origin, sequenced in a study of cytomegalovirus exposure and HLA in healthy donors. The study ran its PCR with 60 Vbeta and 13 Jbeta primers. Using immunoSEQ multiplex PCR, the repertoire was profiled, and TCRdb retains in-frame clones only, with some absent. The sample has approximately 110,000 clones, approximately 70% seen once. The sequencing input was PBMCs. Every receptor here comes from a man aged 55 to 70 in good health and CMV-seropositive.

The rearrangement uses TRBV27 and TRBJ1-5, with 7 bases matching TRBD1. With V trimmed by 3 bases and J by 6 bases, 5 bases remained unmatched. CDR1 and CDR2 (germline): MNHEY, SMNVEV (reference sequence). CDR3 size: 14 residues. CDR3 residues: CASSLSRGPQPQHF. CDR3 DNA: TGTGCCAGCAGTTTGAGTAGGGGGCCTCAGCCCCAGCATTTT.

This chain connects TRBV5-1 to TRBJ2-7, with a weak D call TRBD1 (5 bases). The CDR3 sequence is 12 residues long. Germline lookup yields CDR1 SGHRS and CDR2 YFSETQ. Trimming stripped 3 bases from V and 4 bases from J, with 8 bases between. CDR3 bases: TGCGCCAGCAGCTGGAAGGGGTACGAGCAGTACTTC. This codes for CASSWKGYEQYF.

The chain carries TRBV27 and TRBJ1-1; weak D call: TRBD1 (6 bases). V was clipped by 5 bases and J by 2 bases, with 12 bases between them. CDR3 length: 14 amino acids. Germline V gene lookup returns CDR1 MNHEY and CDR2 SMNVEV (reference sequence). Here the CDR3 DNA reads TGTGCCAGCAGTCCCCGGACAGTCAACACTGAAGCTTTCTTT. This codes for CASSPRTVNTEAFF.

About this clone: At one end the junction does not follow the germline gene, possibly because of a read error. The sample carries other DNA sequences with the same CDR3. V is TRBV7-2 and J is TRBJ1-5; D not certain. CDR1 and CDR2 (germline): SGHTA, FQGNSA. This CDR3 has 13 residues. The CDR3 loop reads CASSRDSNQPQHF. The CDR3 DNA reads TGTGCCAGCAGCCGCGATAGCAACCAGCCCCAGCATTTT.

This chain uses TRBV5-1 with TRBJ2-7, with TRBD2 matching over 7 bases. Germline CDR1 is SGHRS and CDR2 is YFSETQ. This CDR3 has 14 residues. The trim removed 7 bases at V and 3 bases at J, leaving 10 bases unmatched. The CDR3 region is CASARPGGHYEQYF. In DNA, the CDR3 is TGCGCCAGCGCTAGGCCGGGGGGTCACTACGAGCAGTACTTC.